This T cell receptor (beta chain) was recorded in a study of cytomegalovirus exposure and HLA in healthy donors. For this clone: No antigen is known for it.

Per the germline V gene, CDR1 is GTSNPN and CDR2 is SVGIG (reference sequence). The CDR3 runs 15 residues. Germline trimming cut 0 bases from V and 2 bases from J; bases unmatched to any gene: 3. The PCR employed 60 Vbeta primers together with 13 Jbeta primers. Only in-frame clones appear in the TCRdb table, and some are missing; sequencing was by immunoSEQ multiplex PCR. The sample contains about 160,000 clones, 65% to 85% of which appear only once. Findings of the study overall: Researchers reported from a later analysis that most CMV-associated TCR beta chains appeared HLA-restricted.

This receptor was identified in a male donor in good health and CMV-seropositive. The J gene is TRBJ2-1, the V gene TRBV30, with 8 nucleotides matching TRBD2. Specimen: PBMCs. In nucleotides, the CDR3 is TGTGCCTGGAGTGTAGATAGCGGGACCTACAATGAGCAGTTCTTC. It specifies CAWSVDSGTYNEQFF.